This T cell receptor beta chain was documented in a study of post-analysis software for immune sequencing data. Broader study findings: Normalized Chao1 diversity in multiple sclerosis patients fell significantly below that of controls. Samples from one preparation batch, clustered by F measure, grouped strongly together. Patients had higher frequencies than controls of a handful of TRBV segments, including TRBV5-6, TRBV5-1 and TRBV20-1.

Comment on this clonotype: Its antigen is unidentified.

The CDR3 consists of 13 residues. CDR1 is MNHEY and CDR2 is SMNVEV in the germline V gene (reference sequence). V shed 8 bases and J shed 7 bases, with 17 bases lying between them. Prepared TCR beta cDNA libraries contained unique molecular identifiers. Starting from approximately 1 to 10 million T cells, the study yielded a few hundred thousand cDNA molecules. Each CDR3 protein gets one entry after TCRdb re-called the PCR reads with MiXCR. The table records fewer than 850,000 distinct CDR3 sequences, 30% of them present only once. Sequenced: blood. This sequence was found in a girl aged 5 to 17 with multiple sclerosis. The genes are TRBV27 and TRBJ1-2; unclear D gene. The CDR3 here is CASAVSVAAGYTF. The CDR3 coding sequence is TGTGCCAGCGCCGTTAGCGTGGCGGCTGGCTACACCTTC.